This TCR beta chain is drawn from a study of cytomegalovirus exposure and HLA in healthy donors. At the level of the study: Among the roughly 400 genotyped donors, just over 80% were placed in the Caucasian-associated ancestry cluster.

Primers for the PCR totalled 60 Vbeta and 13 Jbeta. Profiling relied on immunoSEQ multiplex PCR, and the TCRdb table lists in-frame clones only, not all of them. The table lists around 110,000 clones, 81% of them singletons, with around 4% in the top ten. Study-wide results and caveats: A later analysis appeared to link common viral pathogens to several of the most significant clusters.

The CDR3 has 12 amino acids. Trimming took 4 bases from V and 7 from J; bases not matched to a gene: 3. The germline V gene encodes CDR1 MNHNS and CDR2 SASEGT. Healthy bone marrow donors made up the donors. In regard to this clone: Its antigen is undetermined.

The sequenced material came from PBMCs. This rearrangement joins TRBV6-1 to TRBJ2-5; 7 bases agree with TRBD2. This receptor was taken from a woman aged 30 to 39 in good health and CMV-seronegative. The CDR3: CASSVGEGTQYF. DNA for the CDR3: TGTGCCAGCAGTGTGGGGGAGGGGACCCAGTACTTC.